These T cell receptor beta chains were read from a single sample in a study of early T cells in non-severe SARS-CoV-2 infection. Via MiXCR, TCRdb re-called the 5' RACE reads, giving one row per CDR3 protein. Of tens of thousands of distinct CDR3 sequences detected, about 6.3% appear once; the ten largest clones hold roughly 6%. Sequenced material: whole blood. All receptors come from an adult who was a healthcare worker with PCR-confirmed SARS-CoV-2 infection or an uninfected control (not recorded which). Each CDR3 is given with its conserved first and last residue. A D gene is named only where the DNA matches it firmly. The size entry is marked missing in some rows and otherwise reads once, few, many or a size class.

V gene	D gene	J gene	clone size	CDR3 DNA	CDR3 protein
TRBV3-1	NA	TRBJ2-1	many	TGTGCCAGCAGCCACCCGGGGCGGGCCTACTACAATGAGCAGTTCTTC	CASSHPGRAYYNEQFF
TRBV20-1	NA	TRBJ1-1	few	TGCAGTGCCCTGGGGCACACTGAAGCTTTCTTT	CSALGHTEAFF
TRBV28	TRBD1	TRBJ2-7	few	TGTGCCAGCAGCAGCTGGGACAGGGGGCCTTGGGAGCAGTACTTC	CASSSWDRGPWEQYF
TRBV5-1	NA	TRBJ2-5	NA	TGCGCCAGCAGCTTGGAGGGAGAGACCCAGTACTTC	CASSLEGETQYF
TRBV28	NA	TRBJ2-4	many	TGTGCCAGCAGTGTAAGCGGGCTGGGGAAAAACATTCAGTACTTC	CASSVSGLGKNIQYF
TRBV7-2	NA	TRBJ2-7	few	TGTGCCAGCAGCGTATTCGACGAGCAGTACTTC	CASSVFDEQYF
TRBV19	TRBD2	TRBJ2-1	many	TGTGCCAGTAGTCCGGGACTAGCGGGATATAATGAGCAGTTCTTC	CASSPGLAGYNEQFF
TRBV19	TRBD2	TRBJ2-5	many	TGTGCCAGTAGTATAGCGGGACTACAAGAGACCCAGTACTTC	CASSIAGLQETQYF
TRBV20-1	TRBD1	TRBJ2-3	few	TGCAGTGCTAGAGCCCCGGGACAGGGCTCCGGTGATACGCAGTATTTT	CSARAPGQGSGDTQYF
TRBV28	TRBD2	TRBJ2-7	many	TGTGCCAGCAGGGACAGTGTTAGCGGGAGATTTTACGAGCAGTACTTC	CASRDSVSGRFYEQYF
TRBV19	TRBD1	TRBJ2-2	many	TGTGCCAGTAGGGCCGGGACAGGGGGCATGAGGGAGCTGTTTTTT	CASRAGTGGMRELFF
TRBV27	TRBD2	TRBJ2-1	NA	TGTGCCAGCAGTTTACGGCAGGGCCAACTAGCGGGAGGGAGGAGCTCCTACAATGAGCAGTTCTTC	CASSLRQGQLAGGRSSYNEQFF
TRBV2	NA	TRBJ2-7	few	TGTGCCAGCAGTGGGTTAGCGGATACCTACGAGCAGTACTTC	CASSGLADTYEQYF
TRBV6-2/TRBV6-3	NA	TRBJ2-1	many	TGTGCCAGCAGTTACGGCATGGGGAAAGGAGAGCAGTTCTTC	CASSYGMGKGEQFF
TRBV4-1	NA	TRBJ1-4	few	TGCGCCAGCAGCCTTACTCGGGGTGAAAAACTGTTTTTT	CASSLTRGEKLFF
TRBV5-1	NA	TRBJ1-1	many	TGCGCCAGCAGCTTGAATGTCCCCGGGGCTGAAGCTTTCTTT	CASSLNVPGAEAFF
TRBV12-5	NA	TRBJ2-1	NA	TGTGCTAGTGCTGGCACCGGGACACAAGGGCCCCAAACCTACAATGAGCAGTTCTTC	CASAGTGTQGPQTYNEQFF
TRBV7-9	NA	TRBJ1-3	NA	TGTGCCAGCAGCTTAGCAAAGAGCGGAAACACCATATATTTT	CASSLAKSGNTIYF
TRBV12-3/TRBV12-4	NA	TRBJ2-1	NA	TGTGCCAGCAGTTTAGGTATTTTGGGCTACAATGAGCAGTTCTTC	CASSLGILGYNEQFF
TRBV10-2	NA	TRBJ2-1	many	TGCGCCAGCCGGGGGTTAAAATGGAATGAGCAGTTCTTC	CASRGLKWNEQFF
TRBV15	NA	TRBJ1-2	many	TGTGCCACCAGCAGAGAAGACATAGTGAACTATGGCTACACCTTC	CATSREDIVNYGYTF
TRBV2	NA	TRBJ2-5	NA	TGTGCCAGCAGGGAAGCCATTCACCAAGAGACCCAGTACTTC	CASREAIHQETQYF